The clone carrying this TCR beta chain was found a few times. The sample comes from a study of T cells after yellow fever vaccination. Study information: SMART-Seq v4 Ultra Low Input handled preparation of low-cell-number fractions.

Trimming cost V 1 base and J 2 bases, with 12 bases left between them. CDR1 and CDR2 (germline): SGHNT, YYREEE (reference sequence). The CDR3 runs 15 residues. Production of TCR cDNA was by 5'RACE template switching, which also added a universal primer site and UMIs. MiXCR, run by TCRdb on the 5' RACE reads, gives a single entry per CDR3 protein. This sample yields about 260,000 distinct CDR3 sequences, of which 10% to 15% are seen a single time; 0.4% to 0.65% belongs to the top ten. V usage is TRBV5-4 and J usage is TRBJ2-5; D gene ambiguous. This clonotype originated in a man aged 25 to 45 who received the YFV17D yellow fever vaccine. The material sequenced was CD4+ T cells sorted from PBMCs, taken 45 days after the yellow fever booster vaccination. The CDR3 loop reads CASSLISSGQETQYF. In DNA form, the CDR3 reads TGTGCCAGCAGCTTGATCTCTAGTGGGCAAGAGACCCAGTACTTC.